This TCR beta chain was sequenced during a study of human T cells and chemical hapten exposure. Via MiXCR, TCRdb re-called the RACE reads, giving one row per CDR3 protein. The sample contains 370,000 or so distinct CDR3 sequences, around 4.8% of which appear only once. The time point was: patch test 1, 2 weeks after DPC sensitization. Treatment specified: therapeutic diphenylcyclopropenone sensitization with weekly scalp DPC. This clonotype has only a few counts. V gave up 0 bases and J gave up 1 base, with 9 bases separating them. The V gene's germline CDR1 is MNHEY and CDR2 SVGAGI. The CDR3 runs to 15 residues.

The chain has TRBV6-5 and TRBJ1-1, with D perhaps matching TRBD1 (6 bases). The sequence derives from a woman aged 45-59 years with alopecia areata. Some clones in this sample may be carry-over from other donors' samples. The sequencing used whole blood, collected in connection with sensitization to the hapten diphenylcyclopropenone (DPC). This CDR3 is CASSYSTQGNTEAFF. As DNA, the CDR3 is TGTGCCAGCAGTTACTCGACACAGGGGAACACTGAAGCTTTCTTT.